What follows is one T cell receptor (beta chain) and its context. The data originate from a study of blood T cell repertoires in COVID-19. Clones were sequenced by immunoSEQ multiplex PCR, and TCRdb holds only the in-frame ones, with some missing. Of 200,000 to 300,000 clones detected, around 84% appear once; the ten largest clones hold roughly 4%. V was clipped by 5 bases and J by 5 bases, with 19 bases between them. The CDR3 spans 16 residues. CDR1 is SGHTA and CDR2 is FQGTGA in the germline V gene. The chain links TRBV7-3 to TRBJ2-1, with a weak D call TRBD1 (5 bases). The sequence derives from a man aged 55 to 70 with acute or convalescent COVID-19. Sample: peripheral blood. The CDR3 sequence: CASSPNMWGPHNEQFF. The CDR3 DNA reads TGTGCCAGCAGCCCAAACATGTGGGGCCCCCACAATGAGCAGTTCTTC.